These 12 T cell receptor beta chains were sequenced from one sample in a study of breast tumors, draining lymph nodes, adjacent tissues. MiXCR, run by TCRdb on the multiplex PCR reads, gives a single entry per CDR3 protein. The sample carries roughly 20,000 distinct CDR3 sequences, 40% to 45% recorded once. Sequencing was carried out using breast tumor tissue. Receptor source: a female donor with breast cancer. Some clones in this sample may be carry-over from other donors' samples.

This clonotype has ten or more counts. The chain combines TRBV7-9 with TRBJ1-2, with D uncertain. Trimming stripped 0 bases from V and 6 bases from J, with 5 bases between. The CDR3 consists of 12 residues. In germline, CDR1 is SEHNR, CDR2 FQNEAQ (reference sequence). The CDR3 is CASSLASNGYTF. CDR3 bases: TGTGCCAGCAGCTTAGCGTCTAATGGCTACACCTTC.

This clonotype has at least ten counts. The chain has TRBV7-8 and TRBJ2-1; maybe TRBD2 (6 bases). The CDR3 is made up of 13 amino acids. V lost 5 bases, J lost 8 bases, and 13 bases lay in between. Germline V lookup: CDR1 SGHVS, CDR2 FQNEAQ. CDR3 sequence reads: CASSPTSWDEQFF. In DNA, the CDR3 is TGTGCCAGCAGCCCTACTAGCTGGGATGAGCAGTTCTTC.

Many counts were recorded for this clonotype. This chain links TRBV30 with TRBJ1-4, with TRBD1 as a possible D gene (5 bases). V was cut by 2 bases and J by 14 bases, with 15 bases left in between. Germline lookup yields CDR1 GTSNPN and CDR2 SVGIG (reference sequence). This CDR3 contains 12 residues. The DNA for the CDR3 is TGTGCCTGGAGTCCTCAGGGAGATTCGCTGTTTTTT. Translation: CAWSPQGDSLFF.

J is TRBJ1-2 and V is TRBV6-4; TRBD1 matches 10 bases. Unmatched junction bases numbered 8, after V lost 6 bases and J lost 4 bases. The CDR3 has 15 residues. Per germline, CDR1 MRHNA and CDR2 SNTAGT. DNA of the CDR3: TGTGCCAGCAGCTCCGGGACAGGGGACATCTATGGCTACACCTTC. Protein: CASSSGTGDIYGYTF.

The CDR3 is CASSPKWGNYGYTF. The CDR3 nucleotides read TGTGCCAGCAGCCCAAAGTGGGGGAACTATGGCTACACCTTC. The J gene is TRBJ1-2, the V gene TRBV7-2; tentative D call: TRBD1 (5 bases). This CDR3 contains 14 residues. Germline assignment: CDR1 SGHTA and CDR2 FQGNSA. The germline V and J ends were trimmed by 5 bases and 2 bases, with 12 bases remaining between them.

This chain connects TRBV15 to TRBJ1-1; no clear D gene. Trimming removed 2 bases from V and 1 base from J, with 11 bases in between. The CDR3 consists of 15 residues. In germline, CDR1 is LNHNV, CDR2 YYDKDF (reference sequence). DNA of the CDR3: TGTGCCACCAGCAGACTAACGACGGAGAACACTGAAGCTTTCTTT. Protein product: CATSRLTTENTEAFF.

Worth noting for this clonotype: As the CDR3 is not closed by the conserved phenylalanine or tryptophan, this likely results from a read error. The chain carries TRBV7-3 and TRBJ2-3; D not resolved. The V end was cut by 5 bases, the J end by 6 bases, with 15 bases between. CDR1 is SGHTA and CDR2 is FQGTGA in the germline V gene. The CDR3 covers 14 residues. The CDR3 DNA reads TGTGCCAGCAGCGTATCGTACAGCCTCGATACGCAGTATCTT. Amino acid sequence: CASSVSYSLDTQYL.

The chain recombines TRBV2 with TRBJ2-3; 7 bases line up with TRBD2. V shed 2 bases and J 2 bases; nucleotides not matched to a gene: 7. The CDR3 runs to 16 residues. Germline CDR1 reads SNHLY; CDR2 reads FYNNEI. This chain's CDR3 is CASSESVREVTDTQYF. DNA for the CDR3: TGTGCCAGCAGTGAATCGGTTCGGGAGGTCACAGATACGCAGTATTTT.

This clonotype was seen ten or more times. DNA of the CDR3: TGTGCCAGCAGCGTAGTCAACTCGATCACCGGGGAGCTGTTTTTT. Translation: CASSVVNSITGELFF. The genes are TRBV9 and TRBJ2-2; no clear D. The CDR3 loop spans 15 amino acids. Per germline, CDR1 SGDLS and CDR2 YYNGEE. V dropped 0 bases and J dropped 4 bases, with 10 bases sitting between them. Based on the CDR3 plus reference TRBV9 and TRBJ2-2, the full variable domain is DSGVTQTPKHLITATGQRVTLRCSPRSGDLSVYWYQQSLDQGLQFLIQYYNGEERAKGNILERFSAQQFPDLHSELNLSSLELGDSALYFCASSVVNSITGELFFGEGSRLTVL.

The chain couples TRBV11-2 to TRBJ1-2; D is ambiguous. Trimming took 4 bases from V and 8 from J, leaving 14 bases between them. Per the germline V gene, CDR1 is SGHAT and CDR2 is FQNNGV. This CDR3 contains 13 residues. CDR3 in DNA: TGTGCCAGCAGCTCCAAACGAAGAGCCGGCTACACCTTC. Translated: CASSSKRRAGYTF.

J is TRBJ2-5 and V is TRBV19, with TRBD2 identical over 7 bases. J was trimmed by 9 bases and V by 6 bases; bases with no gene match: 4. This CDR3 spans 11 amino acids. Germline loops: CDR1 LNHDA, CDR2 SQIVND (reference sequence). CDR3 region: CASSRGGAQYF. The CDR3 DNA follows: TGTGCCAGTAGCCGTGGGGGGGCCCAGTACTTC. Using reference TRBV19 and TRBJ2-5 for the parts outside the CDR3, the full variable domain is DGGITQSPKYLFRKEGQNVTLSCEQNLNHDAMYWYRQDPGQGLRLIYYSQIVNDFQKGDIAEGYSVSREKKESFPLTVTSAQKNPTAFYLCASSRGGAQYFGPGTRLLVL.

The chain is built from TRBV14 and TRBJ2-1, with a weak D call TRBD2 (5 bases). V lost 4 bases and J 3 bases, leaving 16 bases between the germline ends. The CDR3 is 16 residues long. Germline CDR1 SGHDN, CDR2 FVKESK. CDR3 coding DNA: TGTGCCAGCAGCCCGCAAGGTTCTAGCAGCTACAATGAGCAGTTCTTC. Encoded protein: CASSPQGSSSYNEQFF.